The entry that follows covers one TCR beta chain sequence. The antigen remains unidentified. The entry originates in a study of monozygotic twins with inflammatory bowel disease. No DNA is given; TCRdb re-called the 5' RACE reads and lists each CDR3 protein once. This sample's table reports around 400,000 distinct CDR3 sequences. Study observations and caveats: Among the T cells, different subtypes could not be distinguished.

Germline CDR1 MNHEY, CDR2 SMNVEV (reference sequence). The CDR3 consists of 14 residues. Each donor had 2.5 to 3 ml of blood drawn. What was sequenced was blood. The chain links TRBV27 to TRBJ1-1; the D call of TRBD1 rests on TCRdb alone, since no DNA is present to check it. This clonotype originated in a human donor with ulcerative colitis or Crohn's disease, or a healthy co-twin of an affected twin (not recorded which). The CDR3: CASSTRTGHTEAFF.